The rows below give T cell receptor beta chains drawn from one sample of a study of monozygotic twins with inflammatory bowel disease. One entry per CDR3 protein, without DNA, is what TCRdb gives after re-calling the 5' RACE reads. The table for this sample gives approximately 400,000 distinct CDR3 sequences. Specimen: blood. The receptors shown here come from a human donor with ulcerative colitis or Crohn's disease, or a healthy co-twin of an affected twin (not recorded which). Each CDR3 is given with its conserved first and last residue. The order of the fields is V gene, J gene, CDR3 protein.

v_gene: TRBV7-9; j_gene: TRBJ2-5; CDR3aa: CASSLEGDDPQYF
v_gene: TRBV18; j_gene: TRBJ2-7; CDR3aa: CASSRSLSGWYEQYF
v_gene: TRBV7-9; j_gene: TRBJ2-2; CDR3aa: CASSPPGGRSNTGELFF
v_gene: TRBV5-4; j_gene: TRBJ2-1; CDR3aa: CAIQGRQHNEQFF
v_gene: TRBV12-3/TRBV12-4; j_gene: TRBJ1-1; CDR3aa: CASSRGQGRTGTEAFF
v_gene: TRBV5-1; j_gene: TRBJ1-2; CDR3aa: CASSLLGDSVGYTF
v_gene: TRBV6-5; j_gene: TRBJ2-2; CDR3aa: CAISAGTGELFF
v_gene: TRBV6-2/TRBV6-3; j_gene: TRBJ2-2; CDR3aa: CASRLLAGPLRDTGELFF
v_gene: TRBV5-1; j_gene: TRBJ1-1; CDR3aa: CASSLVGRDEAFF
v_gene: TRBV18; j_gene: TRBJ1-1; CDR3aa: CASSPQGIQNTEAFF
v_gene: TRBV20-1; j_gene: TRBJ2-7; CDR3aa: CSARDLAGAYEQYF
v_gene: TRBV12-3/TRBV12-4; j_gene: TRBJ1-1; CDR3aa: CASSFGGYNTEAFF
v_gene: TRBV2; j_gene: TRBJ1-1; CDR3aa: CASRKTVPTEAFF
v_gene: TRBV27; j_gene: TRBJ1-2; CDR3aa: CASSPQGRDGYTF
v_gene: TRBV20-1; j_gene: TRBJ1-5; CDR3aa: CSARDRQQGGGTPQHF
v_gene: TRBV7-8; j_gene: TRBJ2-7; CDR3aa: CASSLGQIGSAEQYF
v_gene: TRBV5-1; j_gene: TRBJ2-5; CDR3aa: CASCRLGTPQETQYF
v_gene: TRBV30; j_gene: TRBJ2-1; CDR3aa: CAWKWGTTYNEQFF
v_gene: TRBV5-1; j_gene: TRBJ2-1; CDR3aa: CASGTSGPARTNEQFF
v_gene: TRBV7-8; j_gene: TRBJ2-5; CDR3aa: CASSRRDGNPGETQYF
v_gene: TRBV20-1; j_gene: TRBJ2-4; CDR3aa: CSATRAGKNIQYF
v_gene: TRBV7-2; j_gene: TRBJ1-1; CDR3aa: CASSLEGQGTSAFF
v_gene: TRBV5-1; j_gene: TRBJ1-3; CDR3aa: CASSPDRAGNTIYF
v_gene: TRBV2; j_gene: TRBJ1-6; CDR3aa: CASSADKVRSPLHF
v_gene: TRBV5-6; j_gene: TRBJ2-1; CDR3aa: CASSSSVSGGGWNEQFF
v_gene: TRBV15; j_gene: TRBJ2-1; CDR3aa: CAISRDLLGVGYNEQFF
v_gene: TRBV12-3/TRBV12-4; j_gene: TRBJ1-1; CDR3aa: CASSFETLDTEAFF
v_gene: TRBV19; j_gene: TRBJ2-1; CDR3aa: CASRRSGTGNFNNEQFF
v_gene: TRBV29-1; j_gene: TRBJ2-2; CDR3aa: CSVDPGQGAGGELFF
v_gene: TRBV3-1; j_gene: TRBJ2-1; CDR3aa: CASSQDLGSGKIFF
v_gene: TRBV5-5; j_gene: TRBJ1-4; CDR3aa: CASSLGRINEKLFF
v_gene: TRBV18; j_gene: TRBJ2-3; CDR3aa: CASSQDRGGTDTQYF
v_gene: TRBV5-1; j_gene: TRBJ1-3; CDR3aa: CASSLEGWDRFF
v_gene: TRBV21-1; j_gene: TRBJ2-1; CDR3aa: CASSGPTSGQGGNEQFF
v_gene: TRBV28; j_gene: TRBJ2-5; CDR3aa: CASGTGSALPYQETQYF
v_gene: TRBV12-3/TRBV12-4; j_gene: TRBJ1-5; CDR3aa: CASSDVTGYSNQPQHF
v_gene: TRBV12-3/TRBV12-4; j_gene: TRBJ1-1; CDR3aa: CASRPNTEAFF
v_gene: TRBV19; j_gene: TRBJ1-1; CDR3aa: CASSKERMNTEAFF
v_gene: TRBV5-1; j_gene: TRBJ2-7; CDR3aa: CASKPAGAETWYEQYF
v_gene: TRBV5-1; j_gene: TRBJ2-1; CDR3aa: CASSPRDSGYNEQFF
v_gene: TRBV4-3; j_gene: TRBJ2-3; CDR3aa: CASSQDPAAGGRDTQYF
v_gene: TRBV27; j_gene: TRBJ2-5; CDR3aa: CASSSLAGGHETQYF
v_gene: TRBV6-5; j_gene: TRBJ2-5; CDR3aa: CASSYFPDSQETQYF
v_gene: TRBV10-3; j_gene: TRBJ2-3; CDR3aa: CAISPSGDTQYF
v_gene: TRBV12-5; j_gene: TRBJ2-1; CDR3aa: CASGLGPQSYNEQFF
v_gene: TRBV6-5; j_gene: TRBJ2-3; CDR3aa: CASSLTSRPTDTQYF
v_gene: TRBV5-1; j_gene: TRBJ2-5; CDR3aa: CASSPSGTNQETQYF
v_gene: TRBV18; j_gene: TRBJ1-1; CDR3aa: CASSQERANTEAFF
v_gene: TRBV10-3; j_gene: TRBJ2-7; CDR3aa: CAISEVGQGKISTPPPSYEQYF
v_gene: TRBV5-1; j_gene: TRBJ2-7; CDR3aa: CASSSPGQGKGRTYEQYF
v_gene: TRBV28; j_gene: TRBJ2-1; CDR3aa: CASSVIQGISYNEQFF
v_gene: TRBV7-9; j_gene: TRBJ2-5; CDR3aa: CASSLSVVKETQYF
v_gene: TRBV5-1; j_gene: TRBJ2-7; CDR3aa: CASSSGSGRDWYEQYF